The subject of this entry is one T cell receptor (beta chain). This clonotype was counted many times. Its specific antigen is unknown. Within one base of it there is no much larger clone, and no base qualities were kept. V is pruned by 5 bases and J by 1 base, leaving 15 bases of the junction without a gene match. The CDR3 numbers 19 residues from cysteine through phenylalanine. CDR3 DNA is the only sequence kept; it has 57 bases, read in frame from the first base. CDR1 SGHAT and CDR2 FQNNGV were looked up in the germline V gene. This sample is part of a study of T cells in Graves' hyperthyroidism and ophthalmopathy (dated by TCRdb to between 2018 and 2020). Context from the whole study: Peripheral blood was sampled at the time of initial diagnosis, prior to any treatment. TCR V-J signatures able to tell the groups apart were searched for in a discovery cohort of around 95 patients, of whom approximately 40 had Graves' ophthalmopathy and about 60 had stable Graves' hyperthyroidism. Prospective prediction of ophthalmopathy was tested in an independent validation cohort of fewer than 20 hyperthyroidism patients and 17 patients who later progressed to ophthalmopathy. For training and testing, the 100 or so patients in the discovery cohort were randomly divided in a 7:3 ratio. In more than five Graves' hyperthyroidism patients, the study also compared T-cell repertoires from thyroid tissue with T-cell repertoires from blood. Following sampling, methimazole starting at 30 mg daily was given to hyperthyroidism patients, and high-dose intravenous methylprednisolone was given to ophthalmopathy patients. According to the paper, TCR Vbeta CDR3 sequencing was carried out on 135 peripheral blood samples, which came from 40 to 45 ophthalmopathy, fewer than 80 hyperthyroidism and approximately 17 progressor patients. What the work shows at the level of the full study, not this receptor alone: Most expanded thyroid clonotypes (frequency above 0.001) were also detected in blood, a finding suggesting that blood repertoires may reflect thyroid immune responses. No statistical method was used to set the sample size in advance, and investigators knew the group allocation. A model built on a 13 V-J signature distinguished ophthalmopathy from stable hyperthyroidism, reaching about 88% sensitivity and approximately 81% specificity in cross-validation and 80%/75% in testing. In validation, the model predicted progression to ophthalmopathy with over 65% sensitivity and approximately 78% specificity, a median of around six months before onset.

The TCR beta CDR3 regions were amplified from the RNA transcripts. For the first round of RT-PCR on the TCR CDR3, the HTBI primer set was used together with the Qiagen OneStep RT-PCR kit. Libraries were constructed in a second round of multiplex PCR, after which size selection and purification were carried out. Paired-end sequencing of the libraries was performed with 100 bp reads on an Illumina HiSeq2000. The published analysis was carried out like this. SOAPnuke was used to process the raw data, with reads discarded if the reads contained adapters or uncalled bases, had a mean Phred below 15, or lacked an exact constant-primer or identifier match. COPE v1.2.5 was used to merge the high-quality paired reads, and each unique nucleotide sequence was defined as a clonotype. MiTCR v1.1 was used to align the clonotypes against IMGT TRBV, TRBD and TRBJ reference segments. The analysis included only V-J combinations with a frequency above 0.0001, which together covered 99.2% of the repertoires. The TCS score was defined as F50 (clonal expansion) divided by E x V (chaos), with BLOSUM62-based TCRdist calculated between CDR3 peptides within each V-J. Welch's t-statistics and random forest reduced roughly 530 V-J features to roughly 13, which were used in a naive Bayes classifier (R e1071). TCRdb itself trimmed the public reads at Q25 with fastp, ran MiXCR and retained productive beta chains. Records with the same CDR3 protein are collapsed into one entry carrying the most frequent genes and DNA. The V and J calls and clone size are TCRdb's, not the authors'. This sample holds about 210,000 distinct CDR3 sequences; over 15% were observed only once. Of the sample, approximately 46% is held by the ten largest clones.

A patient counted as having stable Graves' hyperthyroidism if no progression to ophthalmopathy occurred over 18 months of follow-up. The hyperthyroidism patients were between 18 and 65 years old and newly diagnosed, with a disease duration of less than 2 months. The study excluded patients with uncontrolled infections, other autoimmune diseases, pregnancy or lactation. Diagnoses relied on clinical symptoms, serum thyroxine and TRAb, thyroid ultrasound and orbital computed tomography. PBMCs were separated from approximately 9.9 ml of fresh peripheral blood using Ficoll-Paque density gradient centrifugation. Total RNA was extracted using Trizol reagent, and RNA quality was assessed on an Agilent 2100 Bioanalyzer.

The rearranged segments are TRBV11-2 and TRBJ2-2, and TRBD2 aligns with 8 junction nucleotides. Sample: blood. The clonotype comes from a man aged 50 to 59 with Graves' hyperthyroidism. The DNA sequence is as follows: TGTGCCAGCAGCCACTACGCCCCCACTAGCGGCCTGAACACCGGGGAGCTGTTTTTT. Its amino acids are CASSHYAPTSGLNTGELFF.